The 8 T cell receptor beta chains in this list originate from one sample, sequenced in a study of cytomegalovirus exposure and HLA in healthy donors (TCRdb year 2017). The receptor library was made with the immunoSEQ multiplex PCR assay. The table was pulled from immuneACCESS by TCRdb, which kept in-frame rearrangements only. Such tables lose some clones; where checked, under half of the loss comes from unresolved V genes, and the rest has no known cause. The sample table holds roughly 330,000 clones, of which approximately 86% were seen once. 0.95% to 1.5% of the sample lies in the top ten. Sequencing was performed on PBMCs. These receptors came from a woman aged 30 to 39 in good health and CMV-seropositive.

The chain couples TRBV5-1 to TRBJ2-7, with D unresolved. The V gene lost 2 bases and the J gene lost 3 bases, with 15 bases spanning the gap. CDR3 size: 15 residues. The germline CDR1 and CDR2 sequences are SGHRS and YFSETQ. This CDR3 reads CASSLGPEEVYEQYF. CDR3 bases: TGCGCCAGCAGCTTAGGTCCCGAGGAAGTCTACGAGCAGTACTTC.

This chain connects TRBV2 to TRBJ1-2; unclear D gene. The V gene's germline CDR1 is SNHLY and CDR2 FYNNEI. This CDR3 contains 10 residues. Trimming took off 7 bases at V and 4 bases at J, with 4 bases between the two ends. The CDR3 loop reads CASNSYGYTF. The CDR3 DNA sequence: TGTGCCAGCAACAGCTATGGCTACACCTTC.

The chain links TRBV30 to TRBJ2-3; possible D gene TRBD1, 5 bases. Per germline, CDR1 GTSNPN and CDR2 SVGIG (reference sequence). The CDR3 loop spans 14 amino acids. V lost 4 bases, J lost 2 bases, and 13 bases lay in between. Here the CDR3 DNA reads TGTGCCTGGAAAGGCAGGGCCTTCACAGATACGCAGTATTTT. Translated: CAWKGRAFTDTQYF.

The chain joins TRBV4-3 to TRBJ1-3; D may be TRBD1 (5 bases). Deletions cut 2 bases from V and 4 bases from J, with 9 bases between. The CDR3 is 14 residues long. Per germline, CDR1 LGHNA and CDR2 YSLEER. The CDR3 loop reads CASSQWGWGNTIYF. DNA of the CDR3: TGCGCCAGCAGCCAATGGGGGTGGGGAAACACCATATATTTT.

This chain links TRBV4-1 with TRBJ2-3; TRBD1 aligns across 9 bases. Germline V gene sequence: CDR1 MGHRA, CDR2 YSYEKL. The CDR3 has 15 residues. J lost 1 base, V lost 4 bases, and 3 bases had no gene match. CDR3 sequence: CASSPRTGGTDTQYF. The CDR3 region has the DNA TGCGCCAGCAGCCCTCGGACAGGGGGCACAGATACGCAGTATTTT.

V usage is TRBV2 and J usage is TRBJ1-6; TRBD1 matches at 8 bases. V dropped 1 base and J dropped 6; count of bases not matched to a gene: 2. This CDR3 region has 15 residues. CDR1 and CDR2 (germline): SNHLY, FYNNEI. CDR3 sequence: CASSEGTGPNSPLHF. The DNA for the CDR3 is TGTGCCAGCAGTGAAGGGACAGGGCCTAATTCACCCCTCCACTTT.

The V gene is TRBV2, the J gene TRBJ1-6; TRBD1 agrees at 7 bases. After removal of 3 bases from V and 11 bases from J, the junction contained 7 bases not matched to a gene. Germline V CDR1 and CDR2: SNHLY, FYNNEI. This CDR3 has 14 amino acids. CDR3 in amino acids: CASSDNRGLAPLHF. The CDR3 DNA follows: TGTGCCAGCAGTGACAACAGGGGTCTGGCACCCCTCCACTTT.

The rearrangement links TRBV29-1 to TRBJ1-1; D gene uncertain. The CDR3 sequence is 13 residues long. Germline assignment: CDR1 SQVTM and CDR2 ANQGSEA. Trimming took 4 bases from V and 0 from J, leaving 9 bases between them. DNA for the CDR3: TGCAGCGTTGCCGCAATCTTGAACACTGAAGCTTTCTTT. Protein sequence: CSVAAILNTEAFF.